This T cell receptor (beta chain) stems from a study of blood T cell repertoires in COVID-19. The germline V and J ends were trimmed by 6 bases and 0 bases, with 9 bases remaining between them. The V gene's germline CDR1 is SGHRS and CDR2 YFSETQ. The CDR3 is 13 amino acids. Assay: immunoSEQ multiplex PCR; the TCRdb copy retains only in-frame clones and omits some. This table holds about 97,000 clones, more than 90% found once. This sequence originates from a woman in her forties or fifties with COVID-19, enrolled during active disease. Specimen: peripheral blood. The chain has TRBV5-1 and TRBJ1-1, with D uncertain. This CDR3 reads CASKQTMNTEAFF. The DNA of the CDR3 is TGCGCCAGCAAACAGACTATGAACACTGAAGCTTTCTTT.